Below are 10 T cell receptor beta chains sequenced from a single sample in a study of beta chain features in type 1 diabetes. The whole isolated RNA underwent reverse transcription, so sequencing captured expressed TCRB transcripts. Produced via immunoSEQ multiplex PCR; TCRdb's table is partial and in-frame only. Of about 140,000 clones detected, roughly 10% appear once; the ten largest clones hold 0.5% to 0.65%. The specimen sequenced was central memory CD4+ T cells from blood. These receptors were obtained from a woman in her 40s in good health.

In its sample, this clone was seen many times. The J gene is TRBJ2-3, the V gene TRBV29-1; 8 bases agree with TRBD2. CDR1 SQVTM and CDR2 ANQGSEA come from the germline V gene. Trimming removed 6 bases from V and 8 bases from J; junction bases left unmatched: 16. CDR3 size: 15 residues. DNA for the CDR3: TGCAGCGTGGTCCCAAGCGCGGGGGGTTCGGGTACGCAGTATTTT. It translates to CSVVPSAGGSGTQYF.

The chain employs TRBV13 and TRBJ1-1, with D uncertain. Germline V gives CDR1 PRHDT, CDR2 FYEKMQ (reference sequence). CDR3 size: 15 residues. Trimming removed 0 bases at V and 6 bases at J, with 14 bases between. DNA for the CDR3: TGTGCCAGCAGCTTAGGGGTGAAGGGAGCGGCTGAAGCTTTCTTT. As protein: CASSLGVKGAAEAFF. Based on the CDR3 plus reference TRBV13 and TRBJ1-1, the full variable domain is AAGVIQSPRHLIKEKRETATLKCYPIPRHDTVYWYQQGPGQDPQFLISFYEKMQSDKGSIPDRFSAQQFSDYHSELNMSSLELGDSALYFCASSLGVKGAAEAFFGQGTRLTVV.

The table lists this clone with a few counts. The V gene is TRBV5-5, the J gene TRBJ2-6; D may be TRBD1 (5 bases). CDR1 and CDR2 (germline): SGHKS, YYEKEE (reference sequence). CDR3 size: 15 residues. V shed 2 bases and J shed 4 bases, with 10 bases lying between them. The CDR3 loop is CASSFGATGANVLTF. In DNA form, the CDR3 reads TGTGCCAGCAGCTTTGGGGCTACCGGGGCCAACGTCCTGACTTTC. Full variable domain (missing parts from reference TRBV5-5 and TRBJ2-6): DAGVTQSPTHLIKTRGQQVTLRCSPISGHKSVSWYQQVLGQGPQFIFQYYEKEERGRGNFPDRFSARQFPNYSSELNVNALLLGDSALYLCASSFGATGANVLTFGAGSRLTVL.

This clone was detected ten times or more. The rearrangement uses TRBV2 and TRBJ2-5; TRBD2 matches 7 bases. Per the germline V gene, CDR1 is SNHLY and CDR2 is FYNNEI. The CDR3 is made up of 16 amino acids. The ends lost 3 bases at V and 1 base at J; junction bases unmatched: 8. CDR3 coding DNA: TGTGCCAGCAGTGAGGGGCGGGGGACCTTCCAAGAGACCCAGTACTTC. Translation gives CASSEGRGTFQETQYF.

This clone was seen repeatedly, ten times or more. The V and J genes are TRBV13 and TRBJ1-1, with no clear D. V shed 0 bases and J shed 5 bases, with 16 bases lying between them. The CDR3 runs to 16 residues. Germline CDR1 PRHDT, CDR2 FYEKMQ (reference sequence). The CDR3 nucleotides are TGTGCCAGCAGCTTAGGACGACCGGCCTCCGGGACTGAAGCTTTCTTT. It is translated as CASSLGRPASGTEAFF. Using reference TRBV13 and TRBJ1-1 for the parts outside the CDR3, the full variable domain is AAGVIQSPRHLIKEKRETATLKCYPIPRHDTVYWYQQGPGQDPQFLISFYEKMQSDKGSIPDRFSAQQFSDYHSELNMSSLELGDSALYFCASSLGRPASGTEAFFGQGTRLTVV.

Only a few counts were recorded for this clone. V usage is TRBV10-3 and J usage is TRBJ2-4; D possibly corresponds to TRBD2 (6 bases). This CDR3 contains 14 residues. CDR1 and CDR2 (germline): ENHRY, SYGVKD. The V gene lost 4 bases and the J gene lost 9 bases, with 16 bases spanning the gap. The CDR3: CAISVGAVGGIQYF. CDR3 sequence (DNA): TGTGCCATCAGTGTAGGGGCAGTCGGGGGCATTCAGTACTTC.

The V and J genes are TRBV9 and TRBJ2-2, with TRBD2 identical over 8 bases. The CDR3 length is 18 residues. The V gene's germline CDR1 is SGDLS and CDR2 YYNGEE. J lost 2 bases, V lost 3 bases, and 12 bases had no gene match. The CDR3 bases are TGTGCCAGCAGCGCCGCCCTGGGGCGGGGGGTCAACACCGGGGAGCTGTTTTTT. Its translation: CASSAALGRGVNTGELFF.

This clone turned up a few times. This sequence joins TRBV4-3 and TRBJ2-2; no clear D gene. V was pared by 2 bases and J by 3 bases, with 7 bases between. The CDR3 extends over 14 amino acids. Germline CDR1 reads LGHNA; CDR2 reads YSLEER. This chain's CDR3 is CASSQFRYTGELFF. In DNA, the CDR3 is TGCGCCAGCAGCCAATTCCGGTACACCGGGGAGCTGTTTTTT.

In DNA, the CDR3 is TGTGCCAGCAGCCTGGACTCCGGGGAGCTGTTTTTT. Its protein is CASSLDSGELFF. V gene TRBV7-9 combines with J gene TRBJ2-2, with D possibly being TRBD2 (5 bases). This CDR3 is 12 amino acids long. Trimming took off 5 bases at V and 6 bases at J, with 7 bases between the two ends. CDR1 and CDR2 from the germline V gene are SEHNR and FQNEAQ (reference sequence). The full variable domain, completed using reference TRBV7-9 and TRBJ2-2, is DTGVSQNPRHKITKRGQNVTFRCDPISEHNRLYWYRQTLGQGPEFLTYFQNEAQLEKSRLLSDRFSAERPKGSFSTLEIQRTEQGDSAMYLCASSLDSGELFFGEGSRLTVL.

A word on this clone: The junction does not match germline at one end; this may be a read error. J is TRBJ2-7 and V is TRBV29-1; D may be TRBD1 (6 bases). The CDR3 is 12 residues long. CDR1 SQVTM and CDR2 ANQGSEA come from the germline V gene. CDR3 sequence reads: CSVRDRRSHGNF. DNA of the CDR3: TGCAGCGTCAGAGACAGGAGGTCCCACGGAAACTTC.